Below, 27 T cell receptor beta chains from the same sample are listed, as sequenced in a study of Ad26.COV2.S vaccination and SARS-CoV-2 variants. The treatment is: about 20 received Ad26.COV2.S at low or high dose, single or two shots; a few received placebo; per-sample allocation not given. Sampling happened 63 days after the first vaccine or placebo injection. Using immunoSEQ multiplex PCR, the repertoire was profiled, and TCRdb retains in-frame clones only, with some absent. The sample carries 200,000 to 250,000 clones, 70% to 90% recorded once. The sample was peripheral blood, taken in a trial of Ad26.COV2.S vaccine versus placebo. The receptors were gathered from a person aged 18 to 65 who received the Ad26.COV2.S COVID-19 vaccine or a placebo.

The chain couples TRBV2 to TRBJ2-2; D unclear. With 10 bases removed from V and 4 bases from J, the gap between germline ends came to 16 bases. Germline values: CDR1 SNHLY, CDR2 FYNNEI. The CDR3 covers 14 residues. As DNA, the CDR3 is TGTGCCATCCCAGATCTCTCCGCCACCGGGGAGCTGTTTTTT. Amino acid sequence: CAIPDLSATGELFF.

The V and J genes are TRBV7-6 and TRBJ2-1; no definite D call. The CDR3 is made up of 14 amino acids. Germline V lookup: CDR1 SGHVS, CDR2 FNYEAQ. Between the trimmed V and J ends, which lost 3 bases and 5 bases, there was a span of 11 bases. The CDR3: CASSLTRTDNEQFF. CDR3 bases: TGTGCCAGCAGCTTGACCCGGACGGACAATGAGCAGTTCTTC.

This rearrangement joins TRBV6-5 to TRBJ1-4, with D possibly matching TRBD1 (5 bases). The CDR3 has 15 residues. The germline V and J ends were trimmed by 6 bases and 0 bases, with 11 bases remaining between them. Germline loops: CDR1 MNHEY, CDR2 SVGAGI. CDR3 protein: CASRWTPATNEKLFF. The CDR3 DNA reads TGTGCCAGCAGGTGGACACCTGCAACTAATGAAAAACTGTTTTTT.

The rearrangement uses TRBV7-9 and TRBJ2-1; the match to TRBD2 covers 10 bases. V lost 5 bases and J lost 7; bases outside the gene matches: 11. CDR3 length equals 16 residues. Germline V gives CDR1 SEHNR, CDR2 FQNEAQ (reference sequence). CDR3 in amino acids: CASSPIGTSAGNEQFF. For the CDR3, the DNA is TGTGCCAGCAGCCCCATCGGGACTAGCGCGGGAAATGAGCAGTTCTTC.

A note on this clone: The sample has other DNA sequences that encode this CDR3 too. Here the CDR3 DNA reads TGTGCCAGCTCCCCGGGGACGACCTACGAGCAGTACTTC. Its protein product is CASSPGTTYEQYF. The rearrangement uses TRBV18 and TRBJ2-7; D is perhaps TRBD1 or TRBD2 (5 bases each). V was shortened by 6 bases and J by 2 bases, with 11 bases between the two germline ends. CDR1 is KGHSH, CDR2 LQKENI, per germline. This CDR3 has 13 residues.

The J gene is TRBJ2-1, the V gene TRBV18, with a tentative D call TRBD1 (6 bases). The CDR3 extends over 16 amino acids. Trimming stripped 2 bases from V and 0 bases from J, with 11 bases between. Germline V gives CDR1 KGHSH, CDR2 LQKENI. CDR3 DNA sequence: TGTGCCAGCTCACCAAGGGGGATATACTCCTACAATGAGCAGTTCTTC. Translated, it gives CASSPRGIYSYNEQFF.

Notes on this clone: The same CDR3 also results from other DNA sequences found in this sample. CDR3 nucleotide sequence: TGTGCCAGCAGCGTGGGGGGAGTAACCGAGCAGTACTTC. It is translated as CASSVGGVTEQYF. This chain links TRBV9 with TRBJ2-7; the D gene is possibly TRBD2 (6 bases). V was clipped by 2 bases and J by 6 bases, with 12 bases between them. Germline V gene data show CDR1 as SGDLS and CDR2 as YYNGEE. The CDR3 spans 13 residues.

This clone was seen only a few times. The chain has TRBV7-3 and TRBJ1-4; no firm D call. The CDR3 has 13 residues. V was cut by 1 base and J by 7 bases, with 7 bases left in between. Germline CDR1 reads SGHTA; CDR2 reads FQGTGA. The CDR3 region has the DNA TGTGCCAGCAGCTTAAATTCAGGTGAAAAACTGTTTTTT. This gives the protein CASSLNSGEKLFF.

The J gene is TRBJ2-5, the V gene TRBV28; unclear D gene. This CDR3 comprises 16 residues. Germline CDR1 is MDHEN and CDR2 is SYDVKM. V lost 4 bases and J 5 bases, leaving 20 bases between the germline ends. The CDR3 DNA follows: TGTGCCAGCAGTTCCCCGACGGCAGGTCTAACGGAGACCCAGTACTTC. This codes for CASSSPTAGLTETQYF.

The chain carries TRBV27 and TRBJ1-3; no firm D call. Germline assignment: CDR1 MNHEY and CDR2 SMNVEV (reference sequence). CDR3 length: 17 residues. V lost 0 bases and J 1 base, leaving 13 bases between the germline ends. The CDR3 DNA reads TGTGCCAGCAGTTTATCCTCGCGGGGATTGTCTGGAAACACCATATATTTT. Translation: CASSLSSRGLSGNTIYF.

The rearrangement joins TRBV7-6 to TRBJ2-3; TRBD2 is a possible D gene (6 bases). The CDR3 has 16 residues. V dropped 0 bases and J dropped 3 bases, with 13 bases sitting between them. Germline assignment: CDR1 SGHVS and CDR2 FNYEAQ. CDR3 amino acids: CASSLAAAGTTDTQYF. DNA for the CDR3: TGTGCCAGCAGCTTAGCGGCGGCGGGGACTACAGATACGCAGTATTTT.

The chain carries TRBV9 and TRBJ2-7; 7 nucleotides agree with TRBD1. Germline CDR1 and CDR2: SGDLS and YYNGEE. This CDR3 contains 14 residues. V dropped 0 bases and J dropped 2; count of bases not matched to a gene: 2. The CDR3 nucleotides read TGTGCCAGCAGCGTAGAACAGGGGACCTACGAGCAGTACTTC. This translates into CASSVEQGTYEQYF.

The J gene is TRBJ1-3, the V gene TRBV11-3; D gene unclear. Trimming took 1 base from V and 0 from J, leaving 13 bases between them. The V gene's germline CDR1 is SGHNT and CDR2 YENEEA. The CDR3 consists of 17 residues. The CDR3 loop reads CASSLGLGPDSGNTIYF. The CDR3 nucleotides are TGTGCCAGCAGCTTAGGGTTAGGGCCAGACTCTGGAAACACCATATATTTT.

CDR3 loop: CSASLPYEQYF. CDR3 coding DNA: TGCAGTGCTAGTTTACCCTACGAGCAGTACTTC. The V gene is TRBV20-1, the J gene TRBJ2-7; D is undetermined. CDR3 length: 11 amino acids. Per the germline V gene, CDR1 is DFQATT and CDR2 is SNEGSKA (reference sequence). Trimming stripped 3 bases from V and 2 bases from J, with 5 bases between.

The chain has TRBV3-1 (or the pseudogene TRBV3-2) and TRBJ2-7; the D gene is possibly TRBD2 (5 bases). This CDR3 has 12 residues. The V end lost 4 bases, the J end lost 3 bases, and 7 bases lay between the germline ends. Germline CDR1 and CDR2: LGHDT and YNNKEL (reference sequence). The CDR3 here is CASSPDFYEQYF. CDR3 bases: TGTGCCAGCAGCCCGGACTTCTACGAGCAGTACTTC.

This chain joins TRBV18 and TRBJ2-5; D not resolved. CDR3 length: 15 residues. Germline lookup yields CDR1 KGHSH and CDR2 LQKENI. V was shortened by 3 bases and J by 4 bases, with 15 bases between the two germline ends. This CDR3 is CASSPLARLGETQYF. CDR3 sequence (DNA): TGTGCCAGCTCACCGCTCGCCCGGCTGGGAGAGACCCAGTACTTC.

J is TRBJ1-3 and V is TRBV19; D is undetermined. CDR1 LNHDA and CDR2 SQIVND come from the germline V gene (reference sequence). V lost 7 bases to trimming and J lost 0 bases, with 10 bases between them. The CDR3 runs 14 residues. CDR3 nucleotide sequence: TGTGCCAGTAACCCGGCTAACTCTGGAAACACCATATATTTT. Translating it yields CASNPANSGNTIYF.

V and J are TRBV7-2 and TRBJ2-1, with D maybe TRBD1 (6 bases). Germline V lookup: CDR1 SGHTA, CDR2 FQGNSA. This CDR3 spans 15 amino acids. V shed 5 bases and J shed 0 bases, with 11 bases lying between them. The CDR3 DNA sequence: TGTGCCAGCAGCCGTGACAGGAGCTCCTACAATGAGCAGTTCTTC. This translates into CASSRDRSSYNEQFF.

The CDR3 coding sequence is TGCGCCAGCAGCTTGCCGCCGGGACCCCTGGCCGCACGGGAGCTGTTTTTT. As protein: CASSLPPGPLAARELFF. This chain uses TRBV5-1 with TRBJ2-2; tentatively, D is TRBD1 or TRBD2 (5 bases each). CDR3 size: 17 residues. V gave up 1 base and J gave up 9 bases, with 22 bases separating them. CDR1 is SGHRS, CDR2 YFSETQ, per germline.

The rearrangement uses TRBV7-2 and TRBJ1-3; 12 bases agree with TRBD1. In germline, CDR1 is SGHTA, CDR2 FQGNSA. The CDR3 is 14 amino acids. The V segment lost 2 bases and the J segment 11 bases; nucleotides outside the gene matches: 4. The CDR3 DNA is TGTGCCAGCAGCTTAAAGGGGACAGGGGGCCCCATATATTTT. Translated, it gives CASSLKGTGGPIYF.

V usage is TRBV28 and J usage is TRBJ2-3, with 8 bases aligning to TRBD2. V dropped 5 bases and J dropped 3; count of bases not matched to a gene: 7. The CDR3 extends over 15 amino acids. Germline V gene sequence: CDR1 MDHEN, CDR2 SYDVKM. CDR3 region: CASSVPGGATDTQYF. The CDR3 bases are TGTGCCAGCAGTGTGCCCGGGGGGGCGACAGATACGCAGTATTTT.

The genes are TRBV5-4 and TRBJ2-3; D unclear. V lost 0 bases and J lost 6, with 2 bases in between. Per the germline V gene, CDR1 is SGHNT and CDR2 is YYREEE (reference sequence). The CDR3 extends over 11 amino acids. CDR3: CASSLGDTQYF. Here the CDR3 DNA reads TGTGCCAGCAGCTTGGGGGATACGCAGTATTTT.

The chain recombines TRBV5-1 with TRBJ2-3; the D gene is possibly TRBD2 (6 bases). This CDR3 contains 13 residues. Germline-derived CDR1 and CDR2 are SGHRS and YFSETQ. Trimming removed 5 bases at V and 2 bases at J, with 9 bases between. The CDR3 nucleotides read TGCGCCAGCAGTCCGGGAGACACAGATACGCAGTATTTT. Translated, it gives CASSPGDTDTQYF.

The CDR3, as DNA: TGTGCCAGCAGGGGGAACCCGACGGAGACCCAGTACTTC. It yields the protein CASRGNPTETQYF. The chain combines TRBV7-9 with TRBJ2-5; no clear D gene. The CDR3 totals 13 residues. Trimming cost V 6 bases and J 5 bases, with 13 bases left between them. Germline CDR1 is SEHNR and CDR2 is FQNEAQ (reference sequence).

The chain joins TRBV6-5 to TRBJ1-1, with no clear D. The CDR3 extends over 13 amino acids. Germline assignment: CDR1 MNHEY and CDR2 SVGAGI. Trimming removed 2 bases from V and 7 bases from J, with 11 bases in between. DNA of the CDR3: TGTGCCAGCAGTTACGATCGGGTCCTTGAAGCTTTCTTT. This codes for CASSYDRVLEAFF.

This chain connects TRBV7-2 to TRBJ1-2; D not certain. The CDR3 sequence is 18 residues long. Germline V gene sequence: CDR1 SGHTA, CDR2 FQGNSA. V was clipped by 3 bases and J by 1 base, with 21 bases between them. The CDR3 DNA reads as TGTGCCAGCAGCTTGGTCAAAATGTCAGGTCCTTATAACTATGGCTACACCTTC. It specifies CASSLVKMSGPYNYGYTF. Combining the CDR3 with reference TRBV7-2 and TRBJ1-2 gives the whole variable domain GAGVSQSPSNKVTEKGKDVELRCDPISGHTALYWYRQSLGQGLEFLIYFQGNSAPDKSGLPSDRFSAERTGGSVSTLTIQRTQQEDSAVYLCASSLVKMSGPYNYGYTFGSGTRLTVV.

The rearrangement uses TRBV7-6 and TRBJ2-3; 8 bases align to TRBD2. Germline CDR1 SGHVS, CDR2 FNYEAQ. The CDR3 sequence is 17 residues long. V lost 4 bases to trimming and J lost 6 bases; unmatched junction nucleotides: 15. The CDR3: CASSYSGAGFRQDTQYF. As DNA, the CDR3 is TGTGCCAGCAGCTATAGCGGGGCCGGTTTTAGGCAGGATACGCAGTATTTT.